The 22 T cell receptor beta chains below all came from one sample that was sequenced in a study of technical replicates of blood from a few donors (dated by TCRdb to about 2017). The receptor library was made with the immunoSEQ multiplex PCR assay. The table was pulled from immuneACCESS by TCRdb, which kept in-frame rearrangements only. Such tables lose some clones; where checked, under half of the loss comes from unresolved V genes, and the rest has no known cause. The sample has fewer than 65,000 clones on record, approximately 89% of them singletons. The top ten constitute roughly 4.8% of the sample. Sequenced material: PBMCs. The receptors shown here come from a human donor in good health. Some clones in this sample may be carry-over from other donors' samples.

The chain employs TRBV7-3 and TRBJ1-1, with TRBD1 identical over 9 bases. V dropped 5 bases and J dropped 4; count of bases not matched to a gene: 8. The CDR3 has 15 residues. The germline CDR1 and CDR2 sequences are SGHTA and FQGTGA. CDR3 sequence: CASSMTGTGLTEAFF. The CDR3 nucleotides read TGTGCCAGCAGCATGACCGGGACAGGGCTCACTGAAGCTTTCTTT.

Worth noting for this clone: Other nucleotide sequences in the sample specify the same CDR3. The V gene is TRBV5-1, the J gene TRBJ2-1; a possible D gene is TRBD2 (6 bases). V was pared by 2 bases and J by 2 bases, with 8 bases between. The CDR3 loop spans 14 amino acids. Germline CDR1 SGHRS, CDR2 YFSETQ. The CDR3 loop is CASSFSGAYNEQFF. The CDR3 DNA reads as TGCGCCAGCAGCTTCTCGGGGGCCTACAATGAGCAGTTCTTC.

The chain recombines TRBV14 with TRBJ1-4; 9 bases map to TRBD1. The germline gives CDR1 SGHDN, CDR2 FVKESK. V was pared by 1 base and J by 11 bases, with 5 bases of the junction left unmatched. CDR3 size: 14 residues. CDR3 in DNA: TGTGCCAGCAGCCAAGCCGGGACAGGGTTGAAACTGTTTTTT. It translates to CASSQAGTGLKLFF.

The chain uses TRBV6-5 and TRBJ2-7; D is possibly TRBD1 (6 bases). Per the germline V gene, CDR1 is MNHEY and CDR2 is SVGAGI. The CDR3 length is 15 residues. V gave up 0 bases and J gave up 2 bases, with 11 bases separating them. CDR3 in DNA: TGTGCCAGCAGTTACTCCCCTCAGGGGCCCTACGAGCAGTACTTC. Translating it yields CASSYSPQGPYEQYF.

This clone was seen a few times. V usage is TRBV13 and J usage is TRBJ2-1; D perhaps matches TRBD1 (5 bases). V was clipped by 5 bases and J by 10 bases, with 12 bases between them. In germline, CDR1 is PRHDT, CDR2 FYEKMQ (reference sequence). This CDR3 has 12 residues. CDR3 DNA: TGTGCCAGCAGCCAGGGTTTAGGGGAGCAGTTCTTC. This codes for CASSQGLGEQFF.

This clone was seen only once. The J gene is TRBJ2-3, the V gene TRBV18; D remains unclear. The ends were cut back, 0 bases at V and 1 base at J, with 5 bases in the middle. Germline V gives CDR1 KGHSH, CDR2 LQKENI. This CDR3 has 14 amino acids. CDR3 sequence: CASSPPRGTDTQYF. The DNA of the CDR3 is TGTGCCAGCTCACCACCCCGGGGCACAGATACGCAGTATTTT.

This rearrangement joins TRBV5-4 to TRBJ1-4; 9 bases map to TRBD1. Germline CDR1 SGHNT, CDR2 YYREEE (reference sequence). V shed 4 bases, J shed 6 bases, and the junction held 1 base outside the gene matches. This CDR3 contains 13 residues. The CDR3 coding sequence is TGTGCCAGCAGCAGGGACAGGGATGAAAAACTGTTTTTT. This translates into CASSRDRDEKLFF.

The chain employs TRBV15 and TRBJ2-2; 14 bases are shared with TRBD2. The CDR3 runs to 20 residues. Germline V gene data show CDR1 as LNHNV and CDR2 as YYDKDF (reference sequence). V dropped 0 bases and J dropped 2; count of bases not matched to a gene: 8. This CDR3 is CATSRDGRLAGGLNTGELFF. The CDR3 region has the DNA TGTGCCACCAGCAGAGATGGGAGACTAGCGGGAGGGCTTAACACCGGGGAGCTGTTTTTT.

J is TRBJ2-7 and V is TRBV27; 9 bases match TRBD2. Germline CDR1 MNHEY, CDR2 SMNVEV (reference sequence). This CDR3 contains 15 residues. The V segment lost 8 bases and the J segment 7 bases; nucleotides outside the gene matches: 15. CDR3 residues: CASAGASGANLEQYF. In nucleotides, the CDR3 is TGTGCCAGCGCTGGGGCTAGCGGGGCGAATTTAGAGCAGTACTTC.

The rearrangement joins TRBV9 to TRBJ2-7; D is unclear. Germline CDR1 is SGDLS and CDR2 is YYNGEE. With 0 bases removed from V and 5 bases from J, the gap between germline ends came to 15 bases. The CDR3 runs to 15 residues. The CDR3 coding sequence is TGTGCCAGCAGCGTAGAAAGCGTGCCGCGGAACGAGCAGTACTTC. Translation: CASSVESVPRNEQYF.

The chain uses TRBV6-1 and TRBJ2-7, with a tentative D call TRBD1 (6 bases). Germline assignment: CDR1 MNHNS and CDR2 SASEGT. CDR3 size: 12 residues. V was clipped by 7 bases and J by 3 bases, with 10 bases between them. The CDR3 loop reads CASTTGFYEQYF. The CDR3 nucleotides are TGTGCCAGCACGACAGGCTTCTACGAGCAGTACTTC.

V usage is TRBV5-6 and J usage is TRBJ1-1; D gene ambiguous. Looked up from germline, CDR1 is SGHDT and CDR2 is YYEEEE. V lost 0 bases and J 11 bases, leaving 11 bases between the germline ends. There are 12 residues in the CDR3. In DNA form, the CDR3 reads TGTGCCAGCAGCTTGGGAACGGCAGGCGCTTTCTTT. It yields the protein CASSLGTAGAFF.

The V call is TRBV5-6, the J call TRBJ1-1; no reliable D call. Germline assignment: CDR1 SGHDT and CDR2 YYEEEE. The CDR3 consists of 15 residues. V lost 7 bases and J 1 base, leaving 17 bases between the germline ends. The CDR3 spells CASLASSAGNTEAFF. The CDR3 bases are TGTGCCAGCCTGGCATCGTCGGCAGGGAACACTGAAGCTTTCTTT.

The chain employs TRBV18 and TRBJ1-1; no reliable D call. The CDR3 contains 14 residues. The germline V and J ends were trimmed by 1 base and 4 bases, with 10 bases remaining between them. Germline V gene data show CDR1 as KGHSH and CDR2 as LQKENI. The CDR3 sequence: CASSPQSGSTEAFF. CDR3 nucleotides: TGTGCCAGCTCACCACAGTCGGGGTCCACTGAAGCTTTCTTT.

The V gene is TRBV20-1, the J gene TRBJ2-5; possibly TRBD2 for D (5 bases). CDR3 size: 11 residues. V was clipped by 6 bases and J by 5 bases, with 10 bases between them. Germline CDR1 reads DFQATT; CDR2 reads SNEGSKA (reference sequence). The CDR3 DNA follows: TGCAGTGCCCTCTCGGGGGAGACCCAGTACTTC. This gives the protein CSALSGETQYF.

J is TRBJ1-6 and V is TRBV7-8, with TRBD1 identical over 10 bases. V was pared by 4 bases and J by 10 bases, with 7 bases of the junction left unmatched. Germline CDR1 reads SGHVS; CDR2 reads FQNEAQ. The CDR3 is 15 residues long. The CDR3 nucleotides are TGTGCCAGCAGCTGGACAGGGGGTTGGGACTCACCCCTCCACTTT. Protein product: CASSWTGGWDSPLHF.

In DNA, the CDR3 is TGTGCCAGCAGCTTGACAGATGAGCAGTTCTTC. Encoded protein: CASSLTDEQFF. The chain has TRBV5-6 and TRBJ2-1; D unresolved. This CDR3 is 11 amino acids long. Deletions cut 1 base from V and 8 bases from J, with 4 bases between. The V gene's germline CDR1 is SGHDT and CDR2 YYEEEE.

The chain links TRBV6-6 to TRBJ2-2; 7 positions agree with TRBD1. The CDR3 length is 16 residues. Looked up from germline, CDR1 is MNHNY and CDR2 is SVGAGI (reference sequence). V trimming: 1 base; J trimming: 7 bases; junction bases outside the gene matches: 9. CDR3 amino acids: CASSYLTGKGVGELFF. DNA for the CDR3: TGTGCCAGCAGTTACTTGACAGGGAAGGGGGTCGGGGAGCTGTTTTTT.

The chain recombines TRBV4-3 with TRBJ1-6; 7 positions match TRBD1. Per the germline V gene, CDR1 is LGHNA and CDR2 is YSLEER. V shed 8 bases and J 10 bases; nucleotides not matched to a gene: 14. The CDR3 has 15 residues. The CDR3: CASSLTGQGNSPLHF. The DNA of the CDR3 is TGCGCCAGCTCTCTGACAGGGCAAGGAAACTCACCCCTCCACTTT.

This chain joins TRBV4-2 and TRBJ2-5; 11 bases are a match to TRBD2. The ends lost 4 bases at V and 0 bases at J; junction bases unmatched: 10. The CDR3 consists of 18 residues. Germline-derived CDR1 and CDR2 are LGHNA and YNFKEQ. In nucleotides, the CDR3 is TGTGCCAGCAGCCCTCCGGGACTAGCGGCTAGGTACCAAGAGACCCAGTACTTC. Its protein product is CASSPPGLAARYQETQYF.

This clone was counted a single time. The chain employs TRBV7-8 and TRBJ2-2, with a possible D match to TRBD1 (6 bases). CDR1 is SGHVS and CDR2 is FQNEAQ in the germline V gene. This CDR3 has 16 residues. Trimming cost V 3 bases and J 5 bases, with 16 bases left between them. DNA for the CDR3: TGTGCCAGCAGCTTTTTCCAAGGGGGTATGACCGGGGAGCTGTTTTTT. Its protein product is CASSFFQGGMTGELFF.

This clone was counted between two and nine times. The genes are TRBV19 and TRBJ1-6; 8 bases map to TRBD1. The trim removed 3 bases at V and 6 bases at J, leaving 4 bases unmatched. The CDR3 extends over 15 amino acids. Germline CDR1 and CDR2: LNHDA and SQIVND (reference sequence). Here the CDR3 DNA reads TGTGCCAGTAGTATTACTGGACAGGGTAATTCACCCCTCCACTTT. This translates into CASSITGQGNSPLHF.